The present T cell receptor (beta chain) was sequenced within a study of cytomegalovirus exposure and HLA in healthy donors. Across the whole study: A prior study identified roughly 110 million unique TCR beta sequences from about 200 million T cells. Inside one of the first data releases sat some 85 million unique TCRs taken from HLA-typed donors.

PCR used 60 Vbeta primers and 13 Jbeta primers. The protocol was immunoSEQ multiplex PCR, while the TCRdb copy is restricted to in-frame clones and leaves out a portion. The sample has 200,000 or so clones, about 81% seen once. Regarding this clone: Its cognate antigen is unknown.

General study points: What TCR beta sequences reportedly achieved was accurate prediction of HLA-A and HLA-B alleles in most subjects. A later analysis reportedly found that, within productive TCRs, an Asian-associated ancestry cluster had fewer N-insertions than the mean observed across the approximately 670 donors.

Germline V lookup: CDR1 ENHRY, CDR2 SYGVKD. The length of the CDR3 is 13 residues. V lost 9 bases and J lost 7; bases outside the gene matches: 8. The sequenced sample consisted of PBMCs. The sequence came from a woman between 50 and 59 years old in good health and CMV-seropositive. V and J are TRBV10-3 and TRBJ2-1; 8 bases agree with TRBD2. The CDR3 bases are TGTGCCATAGGAGCGGGGGTGGGAAATGAGCAGTTCTTC. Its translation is CAIGAGVGNEQFF.